The 22 T cell receptor beta chains given below trace back to one sample, sequenced in a study of cytomegalovirus exposure and HLA in healthy donors. Both 60 Vbeta primers and 13 Jbeta primers went into the PCR. Produced via immunoSEQ multiplex PCR; TCRdb's table is partial and in-frame only. The sample contains under 250,000 clones, 70% to 80% of which appear only once. Sequenced sample: PBMCs. Receptor source: a male donor in good health and CMV-seronegative.

This clone turned up a few times. The V and J genes are TRBV12-1 and TRBJ2-2; TRBD2 reflects the table's D call only, with no check against the DNA. TRBV12-1 is given as a pseudogene. This CDR3 has 16 amino acids. For the CDR3, the DNA is TGTGCCAGCAGCTGCGAGCGGGGACGGCGGACCGGGGAGCTGTTTTTT. Its protein is CASSCERGRRTGELFF.

This chain connects TRBV7-6 to TRBJ2-1; 12 positions agree with TRBD1. This CDR3 region has 15 residues. CDR1 SGHVS and CDR2 FNYEAQ come from the germline V gene. The V and J ends lost 6 bases and 8 bases, in that order; junction bases with no gene match: 8. The CDR3 sequence is CASSLTGTGGHEQFF. The CDR3 DNA sequence: TGTGCCAGCAGTTTAACCGGGACAGGGGGCCATGAGCAGTTCTTC. The full variable domain, its missing parts supplied by reference TRBV7-6 and TRBJ2-1, is GAGVSQSPRYKVTKRGQDVALRCDPISGHVSLYWYRQALGQGPEFLTYFNYEAQQDKSGLPNDRFSAERPEGSISTLTIQRTEQRDSAMYRCASSLTGTGGHEQFFGPGTRLTVL.

V is TRBV2 and J is TRBJ2-3; TRBD2 matches 10 bases. J lost 0 bases, V lost 6 bases, and 6 bases had no gene match. The germline CDR1 and CDR2 sequences are SNHLY and FYNNEI. This CDR3 contains 16 residues. The CDR3 sequence is CASSQTSGQSTDTQYF. Here the CDR3 DNA reads TGTGCCAGCAGCCAGACTAGCGGGCAGAGCACAGATACGCAGTATTTT. Combining the CDR3 with reference TRBV2 and TRBJ2-3 gives the whole variable domain EPEVTQTPSHQVTQMGQEVILRCVPISNHLYFYWYRQILGQKVEFLVSFYNNEISEKSEIFDDQFSVERPDGSNFTLKIRSTKLEDSAMYFCASSQTSGQSTDTQYFGPGTRLTVL.

The V and J genes are TRBV6-1 and TRBJ1-4; 10 nucleotides align to TRBD1. V lost 4 bases to trimming and J lost 7 bases; unmatched junction nucleotides: 3. This CDR3 has 14 residues. The germline gives CDR1 MNHNS, CDR2 SASEGT. The CDR3 coding sequence is TGTGCCAGCAGTGTTTGGACAGGGGGTGAAAAACTGTTTTTT. Protein product: CASSVWTGGEKLFF.

The chain uses TRBV19 and TRBJ2-7; TRBD2 agrees at 10 bases. Germline V CDR1 and CDR2: LNHDA, SQIVND (reference sequence). This CDR3 comprises 14 residues. The junction had 12 bases not matched to a gene; V was cut back by 9 bases and J by 7 bases. Here the CDR3 DNA reads TGTGCCAGCGCCCAAGCGGGGGGGTCCTGGGAGCAGTACTTC. Its translation: CASAQAGGSWEQYF.

J is TRBJ2-1 and V is TRBV7-8, with 8 positions matching TRBD2. After removal of 5 bases from V and 4 bases from J, the junction contained 10 bases not matched to a gene. The CDR3 length is 16 residues. Per the germline V gene, CDR1 is SGHVS and CDR2 is FQNEAQ. The CDR3 sequence: CASSNLSGTRYNEQFF. DNA of the CDR3: TGTGCCAGCAGCAACCTCTCCGGGACTAGATACAATGAGCAGTTCTTC.

The chain uses TRBV4-1 and TRBJ1-2; weak D call: TRBD1 (6 bases). This CDR3 has 17 residues. V was shortened by 3 bases and J by 5 bases, with 22 bases between the two germline ends. Germline CDR1 MGHRA, CDR2 YSYEKL. The CDR3 here is CASSQIYLRTVPYGYTF. The DNA of the CDR3 is TGCGCCAGCAGCCAGATTTACCTCCGGACAGTTCCTTATGGCTACACCTTC.

The chain couples TRBV4-1 to TRBJ2-7; 7 bases match TRBD2. The CDR3 has 19 residues. CDR1 MGHRA and CDR2 YSYEKL come from the germline V gene. The V gene end was trimmed by 0 bases and the J gene end by 1 base; junction bases not matched to a gene: 15. The CDR3: CASSQDLGYSGGGSYEQYF. The CDR3 nucleotides read TGCGCCAGCAGCCAAGACCTGGGGTACTCTGGCGGGGGTTCCTACGAGCAGTACTTC.

V usage is TRBV6-5 and J usage is TRBJ2-1, with D tentatively TRBD1 (5 bases). Per germline, CDR1 MNHEY and CDR2 SVGAGI. The CDR3 has 13 amino acids. V lost 6 bases and J 8 bases, leaving 14 bases between the germline ends. DNA for the CDR3: TGTGCCAGCAGGGATAGGGGCGTGTATGAGCAGTTCTTC. It translates to CASRDRGVYEQFF.

A word on this clone: Other DNA variants within this sample encode the same CDR3. The V and J genes are TRBV7-9 and TRBJ1-2; 10 bases fit TRBD1. The germline CDR1 and CDR2 sequences are SEHNR and FQNEAQ (reference sequence). This CDR3 comprises 13 residues. V was pared by 5 bases and J by 8 bases, with 5 bases of the junction left unmatched. The CDR3 sequence: CASSLGTGVGYTF. In DNA form, the CDR3 reads TGTGCCAGCAGCCTTGGGACAGGGGTAGGCTACACCTTC.

This sequence joins TRBV7-9 and TRBJ2-7; D is possibly TRBD2 (6 bases). The germline V and J ends were trimmed by 5 bases and 3 bases, with 20 bases remaining between them. This CDR3 has 16 amino acids. Germline V gene data show CDR1 as SEHNR and CDR2 as FQNEAQ (reference sequence). In DNA form, the CDR3 reads TGTGCCAGCAGCCCCGGGGTAGCGGCGGGCCTCTACGAGCAGTACTTC. It yields the protein CASSPGVAAGLYEQYF.

To note about this clone: The junction differs from germline at one of its ends, possibly a read error. The V gene is TRBV4-2, the J gene TRBJ2-7; 7 bases agree with TRBD2. The CDR3 extends over 11 amino acids. Per the germline V gene, CDR1 is LGHNA and CDR2 is YNFKEQ. DNA of the CDR3: TGTGCCAGCAGCCAAGCCGGGACTACCCGATTC. Translation: CASSQAGTTRF.

The chain combines TRBV6-1 with TRBJ2-7, with TRBD1 matching over 10 bases. Germline V gene lookup returns CDR1 MNHNS and CDR2 SASEGT. This CDR3 is 14 amino acids long. J was trimmed by 6 bases and V by 3 bases; bases with no gene match: 5. The CDR3 DNA reads as TGTGCCAGCAGTGAGGGACAGGGGATACGCGAGCAGTACTTC. Translation: CASSEGQGIREQYF.

The J gene is TRBJ1-5, the V gene TRBV5-8; D ambiguous. The CDR3 sequence is 20 residues long. Germline values: CDR1 SGHTS, CDR2 YDEGEE. V lost 2 bases and J lost 3, with 27 bases in between. The DNA for the CDR3 is TGTGCCAGCAGCTTATCTATGGCAGGTGCTACACCTTTTACCAATCAGCCCCAGCATTTT. The encoded protein is CASSLSMAGATPFTNQPQHF.

This chain connects TRBV7-9 to TRBJ2-1; possibly TRBD2 for D (6 bases). Germline CDR1 and CDR2: SEHNR and FQNEAQ (reference sequence). V was shortened by 1 base and J by 5 bases, with 12 bases between the two germline ends. This CDR3 contains 15 residues. CDR3 residues: CASSLGAGRNNEQFF. The DNA for the CDR3 is TGTGCCAGCAGCTTAGGGGCAGGGAGGAACAATGAGCAGTTCTTC. The complete variable domain, with remaining parts taken from reference TRBV7-9 and TRBJ2-1, reads DTGVSQNPRHKITKRGQNVTFRCDPISEHNRLYWYRQTLGQGPEFLTYFQNEAQLEKSRLLSDRFSAERPKGSFSTLEIQRTEQGDSAMYLCASSLGAGRNNEQFFGPGTRLTVL.

The chain is built from TRBV5-6 and TRBJ1-2, with 7 bases lining up with TRBD1. The CDR3 is 14 residues long. V shed 0 bases and J 4 bases; nucleotides not matched to a gene: 3. The germline V gene encodes CDR1 SGHDT and CDR2 YYEEEE. Here the CDR3 reads CASSLVGGSYGYTF. CDR3 coding DNA: TGTGCCAGCAGCTTGGTAGGGGGCAGCTATGGCTACACCTTC.

CDR3 nucleotide sequence: TGTGCCAGCAGTTTTTTGGGACTAGCGGGAGGGCAGAGGCAGCAGTTCTTC. This gives the protein CASSFLGLAGGQRQQFF. V and J are TRBV27 and TRBJ2-1; 16 bases line up with TRBD2. CDR3 length: 17 amino acids. The J segment lost 11 bases and the V segment lost 3 bases, leaving 10 bases of the junction unmatched. CDR1 and CDR2 (germline): MNHEY, SMNVEV (reference sequence).

The chain employs TRBV7-5 and TRBJ1-2; the D call of TRBD1 is as the table states it, not checked on the DNA. TRBV7-5 is a listed pseudogene. The CDR3 extends over 16 amino acids. In DNA form, the CDR3 reads TGTGCCAGAAGCATATTTCGACAGCCAGCTAACTATGGCTACACCTTC. It is translated as CARSIFRQPANYGYTF.

In the case of this clone: At the DNA level, this CDR3 is encoded by other sequences in the same sample as well. V and J are TRBV19 and TRBJ2-1; TRBD1 is a possible D gene (6 bases). V gave up 6 bases and J gave up 4 bases, with 7 bases separating them. Germline lookup yields CDR1 LNHDA and CDR2 SQIVND (reference sequence). This CDR3 spans 12 amino acids. The CDR3 region is CASRQGYNEQFF. The CDR3 DNA follows: TGTGCCAGTAGACAGGGATACAATGAGCAGTTCTTC.

This chain connects TRBV11-2 to TRBJ2-1, with 10 bases identical to TRBD2. The CDR3 is 15 amino acids. V shed 5 bases, J shed 2 bases, and the junction held 3 bases outside the gene matches. CDR1 is SGHAT and CDR2 is FQNNGV in the germline V gene. CDR3 DNA sequence: TGTGCCAGCAGCCCGAGCGGGAGGGCCTACAATGAGCAGTTCTTC. It is translated as CASSPSGRAYNEQFF. The full variable domain, its missing parts supplied by reference TRBV11-2 and TRBJ2-1, is EAGVAQSPRYKIIEKRQSVAFWCNPISGHATLYWYQQILGQGPKLLIQFQNNGVVDDSQLPKDRFSAERLKGVDSTLKIQPAKLEDSAVYLCASSPSGRAYNEQFFGPGTRLTVL.

This chain uses TRBV6-4 with TRBJ1-2; D is perhaps TRBD1 (6 bases). The CDR3 has 12 amino acids. Trimming removed 1 base at V and 8 bases at J, with 8 bases between. The germline V gene has CDR1 MRHNA and CDR2 SNTAGT. The CDR3 reads CASSDFTGGYTF. The CDR3, as DNA: TGTGCCAGCAGTGACTTTACAGGGGGCTACACCTTC.

The J gene is TRBJ2-1, the V gene TRBV13; D perhaps matches TRBD2 (5 bases). The germline CDR1 and CDR2 sequences are PRHDT and FYEKMQ (reference sequence). Between the trimmed V and J ends, which lost 5 bases and 9 bases, there was a span of 11 bases. The CDR3 consists of 12 residues. CDR3 nucleotide sequence: TGTGCCAGCAGCCGGCCTGGGAGTGAGCAGTTCTTC. Translated: CASSRPGSEQFF.